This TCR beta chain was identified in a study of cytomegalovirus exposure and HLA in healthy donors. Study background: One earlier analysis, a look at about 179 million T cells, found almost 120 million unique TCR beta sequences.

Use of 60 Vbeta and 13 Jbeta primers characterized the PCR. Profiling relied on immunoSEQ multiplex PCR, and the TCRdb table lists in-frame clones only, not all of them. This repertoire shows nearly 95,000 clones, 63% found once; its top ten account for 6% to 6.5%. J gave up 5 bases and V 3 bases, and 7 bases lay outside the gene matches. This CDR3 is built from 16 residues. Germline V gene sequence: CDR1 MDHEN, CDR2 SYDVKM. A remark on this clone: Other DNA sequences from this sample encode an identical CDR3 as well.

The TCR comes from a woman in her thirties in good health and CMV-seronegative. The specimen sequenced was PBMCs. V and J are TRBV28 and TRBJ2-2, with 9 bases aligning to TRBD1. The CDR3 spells CASSLPGQGRTGELFF. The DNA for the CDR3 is TGTGCCAGCAGTTTGCCCGGACAGGGGCGGACCGGGGAGCTGTTTTTT.